The rows below give T cell receptor beta chains drawn from one sample of a study of blood T cell repertoires in COVID-19. Sequencing was performed with immunoSEQ multiplex PCR; in TCRdb, only in-frame clones are kept and a portion is missing. The data contain hundreds of thousands of clones, more than 65% of them singletons. The sequenced sample consisted of peripheral blood. These receptors came from a woman aged 40 to 50 with active or convalescent COVID-19. The CDR3 runs from the conserved cysteine through the conserved F or W. The D gene is left open where the match is weak. Rows may omit the clone size; those that give it use once, few, many or a size class.

-	-	TRBJ2-3	TRBV5-4	TGTGCCAGCAGCCGGTCCACAGATACGCAGTATTTT	CASSRSTDTQYF
TRBD1	-	TRBJ1-1	TRBV11-2	TGTGCCAGCAGCCCGCGGACAGGGTTGAACACTGAAGCTTTCTTT	CASSPRTGLNTEAFF
TRBD2	-	TRBJ2-5	TRBV7-9	TGTGCCAGCAGCCCTCAGACGGCGGGGGGCCAGTACTTC	CASSPQTAGGQYF
-	-	TRBJ1-5	TRBV18	TGTGCCAGCTCAATCTCTAGCAATCAGCCCCAGCATTTT	CASSISSNQPQHF
TRBD1	-	TRBJ1-2	TRBV12-3/TRBV12-4	TGTGCCAGCACCCTGACAGGGATGGGGGGCTACACCTTC	CASTLTGMGGYTF
TRBD1	-	TRBJ2-3	TRBV28	TGTGCCAGCAGTACCCCGACAGGGATTGGCACAGATACGCAGTATTTT	CASSTPTGIGTDTQYF
TRBD2	-	TRBJ2-3	TRBV11-2	TGTGCCAGCAGCTTCCGGGGGGGGGCAGATACGCAGTATTTT	CASSFRGGADTQYF
-	-	TRBJ1-1	TRBV6-6	TGTGCCAGCAGTTACGGGGACATGAACACTGAAGCTTTCTTT	CASSYGDMNTEAFF
TRBD1	-	TRBJ1-4	TRBV27	TGTGCCAGCAGTTTAGGGACAGGGGGTTGGAAACTGTTTTTT	CASSLGTGGWKLFF
-	-	TRBJ2-5	TRBV29-1	TGCAGCGTTGAAGCTAGCCTGGGGGAGACCCAGTACTTC	CSVEASLGETQYF
TRBD1	-	TRBJ2-5	TRBV28	TGTGCCAGCAGTGGTACGACAGGGGTGGAGACCCAGTACTTC	CASSGTTGVETQYF
-	-	TRBJ2-2	TRBV5-5	TGTGCCAGCAGCTTGGTTTGGAGAAACACCGGGGAGCTGTTTTTT	CASSLVWRNTGELFF
-	-	TRBJ2-5	TRBV3-1/TRBV3-2	TGTGCCAGCAGCCAAGCCTCGATCCGGGAAGAGACCCAGTACTTC	CASSQASIREETQYF
-	-	TRBJ1-4	TRBV11-2	TGTGCCAGCAGCCCCTGGGGGGGGGAAAAACTGTTTTTT	CASSPWGGEKLFF
-	few	TRBJ1-2	TRBV28	TGTGCCAGCAGTTTGGGGGGGTATGGCTACACCTTC	CASSLGGYGYTF
TRBD1	-	TRBJ1-2	TRBV2	TGTGCCAGCAGCACCACCGGGACAGGGGGCGCAGAAGGCTACACCTTC	CASSTTGTGGAEGYTF
-	-	TRBJ1-3	TRBV6-5	TGTGCCAGCACCTCTTCACGGAACAGGAAAAACACCATATATTTT	CASTSSRNRKNTIYF
-	few	TRBJ1-5	TRBV13	TGTGCCAGCAGCTTAGGGTCCGGTCGGAGCAATCAGCCCCAGCATTTT	CASSLGSGRSNQPQHF
-	-	TRBJ2-7	TRBV7-2	TGTGCCAGCAGCTTAGCCCGGTCTGACATATACGAGCAGTACTTC	CASSLARSDIYEQYF
TRBD2	-	TRBJ2-1	TRBV5-1	TGCGCCCGCAGCTTGTATGGCGGGGGGCGGGGAGAGCAGTTCTTC	CARSLYGGGRGEQFF
-	-	TRBJ1-2	TRBV6-1	TGTGCCAGCAGTGAAGATCTAGGTGGCTACACCTTC	CASSEDLGGYTF
-	-	TRBJ1-4	TRBV28	TGTGCCAGCAGTTTGGGAGGGAGGGTTGAAAAACTGTTTTTT	CASSLGGRVEKLFF
-	-	TRBJ1-4	TRBV3-1/TRBV3-2	TGTGCCAGCAGCGTGAAAGGGAGGGGTCCCACTAATGAAAAACTGTTTTTT	CASSVKGRGPTNEKLFF
-	-	TRBJ2-5	TRBV5-6	TGTGCCAGCAGCTTAGGAGGGAAGTTGGAGACCCAGTACTTC	CASSLGGKLETQYF
-	-	TRBJ1-2	TRBV27	TGTGCCACAGGGAGGACTAAGGGGGGCTACACCTTC	CATGRTKGGYTF
TRBD2	few	TRBJ2-5	TRBV3-1/TRBV3-2	TGTGCCAGCAGCCTCGGGACTACGCAAGAGACCCAGTACTTC	CASSLGTTQETQYF
-	-	TRBJ1-5	TRBV6-5	TGTGCCAGCAGTTACTTGGGCCAGCCCCAGCATTTT	CASSYLGQPQHF
TRBD2	-	TRBJ2-7	TRBV4-1	TGCGCCAGCAGGCAATCTAGCGGGGGGCTCTCCTACGAGCAGTACTTC	CASRQSSGGLSYEQYF
-	-	TRBJ2-2	TRBV11-2	TGTGCCAGCAGCTTATCGGGCAGGGGAAACGGGGAGCTGTTTTTT	CASSLSGRGNGELFF
-	once	TRBJ2-3	TRBV11-1	TGTGCCAGTCGCACAGGGCCCACAGATACGCAGTATTTT	CASRTGPTDTQYF
TRBD2	-	TRBJ2-7	TRBV6-2/TRBV6-3	TGTGCCAGCAGTTACCGCAATAGCGGGGTGTACGAGCAGTACTTC	CASSYRNSGVYEQYF
TRBD1	-	TRBJ2-3	TRBV28	TGTGCCAGCAGTTTAGTCCAGGGGGCGCTGACAGATACGCAGTATTTT	CASSLVQGALTDTQYF
-	-	TRBJ1-3	TRBV19	TGTGCCAGTAGTACGGGTGCTGGAAACACCATATATTTT	CASSTGAGNTIYF
TRBD1	-	TRBJ2-3	TRBV5-1	TGCGCCAGCAGCCCCGGACAGGGTACAGATACGCAGTATTTT	CASSPGQGTDTQYF
TRBD2	-	TRBJ2-7	TRBV5-6	TGTGCCAGCAGCCGGGAGGCCTACGAGCAGTACTTC	CASSREAYEQYF
TRBD1	many	TRBJ2-2	TRBV5-5	TGTGCCAGCAGTCGAGCAATCGAACAGGGGTTAGGCGGGGAGCTGTTTTTT	CASSRAIEQGLGGELFF
TRBD1	-	TRBJ2-1	TRBV7-3	TGTGCCAGCAGCTTTGGACAGGGGATCAATGAGCAGTTCTTC	CASSFGQGINEQFF
TRBD1	-	TRBJ1-5	TRBV4-1	TGCGCCAGCCCTCCCGAGGGGACAGGGGGCACGGCTTATAGCAATCAGCCCCAGCATTTT	CASPPEGTGGTAYSNQPQHF
TRBD1	-	TRBJ2-5	TRBV28	TGTGCCAGCAGTTTTCAGGGGGCTCAAGAGACCCAGTACTTC	CASSFQGAQETQYF
-	-	TRBJ1-6	TRBV6-1	TGTGCCAGCAGTGAAAACAGGGCGGATAATTCACCCCTCCACTTT	CASSENRADNSPLHF
-	few	TRBJ1-1	TRBV20-1	TGCAGTGCTAGAGCAAACACTGAAGCTTTCTTT	CSARANTEAFF
TRBD1	-	TRBJ2-2	TRBV28	TGTGCCAGCAGCCCCCCCACGGACAGGACGAACACCGGGGAGCTGTTTTTT	CASSPPTDRTNTGELFF
TRBD1	-	TRBJ2-3	TRBV4-2	TGTGCCAGCAGCCTAAACAAGGGACAGGGGGCCGATACGCAGTATTTT	CASSLNKGQGADTQYF
-	-	TRBJ1-1	TRBV6-5	TGTGCCAGCACCACCGACAGGCGGGACACTGAAGCTTTCTTT	CASTTDRRDTEAFF
-	-	TRBJ2-3	TRBV11-1	TGTGCCGACTCTCGGCGGGGCAACACAGATACGCAGTATTTT	CADSRRGNTDTQYF
-	-	TRBJ1-1	TRBV5-4	TGTGCCAGCAGCTTGGGACAGGTGGGAGCTTTCTTT	CASSLGQVGAFF
-	-	TRBJ2-1	TRBV5-5	TGTGCCAGCAGCTTCGACGGTAGACTTGTGGATGAGCAGTTCTTC	CASSFDGRLVDEQFF
TRBD1	-	TRBJ1-2	TRBV7-9	TGTGCCAGCAGCTTGGGACAGGGGCCGTCGTATGGCTACACCTTC	CASSLGQGPSYGYTF
-	-	TRBJ1-1	TRBV4-1	TGCGCCAGCAGCAAGAGTTTAGAGGGAAACACTGAAGCTTTCTTT	CASSKSLEGNTEAFF
-	-	TRBJ1-1	TRBV5-1	TGCGCCAGCAGCTTGGCCGGCGGGGGCTATACTGAAGCTTTCTTT	CASSLAGGGYTEAFF
-	-	TRBJ2-7	TRBV5-5	TGTGCCAGCAGCGCCGGGCCGGGAACCCCCTACGAGCAGTACTTC	CASSAGPGTPYEQYF
TRBD1	-	TRBJ1-2	TRBV28	TGTGCCAGCAGTACCTTTGGACAGGGGTCCTATGGCTACACCTTC	CASSTFGQGSYGYTF
-	few	TRBJ1-2	TRBV3-1/TRBV3-2	TGTGCCAGCAGCCCGGGGGGAGGAGCTAACTATGGCTACACCTTC	CASSPGGGANYGYTF
TRBD1	-	TRBJ1-2	TRBV12-3/TRBV12-4	TGTGCCAGCACCCGGACAGGGTGGGATGGCTACACCTTC	CASTRTGWDGYTF
-	-	TRBJ2-6	TRBV5-4	TGTGCCAGCAGAGACGGGGTCGGGGCCAACGTCCTGACTTTC	CASRDGVGANVLTF